This is a list of T cell receptor beta chains from one sample in a study of cytomegalovirus exposure and HLA in healthy donors. TCRdb keeps only in-frame clones here, not all; method: immunoSEQ multiplex PCR. The table records around 130,000 clones, more than 70% of them present only once. Sequencing was done on a sample of PBMCs. These receptors were collected from a woman in her twenties or thirties in good health and CMV-seronegative. Each CDR3 is given with its conserved first and last residue. D genes are given only for firm matches. The listing skips clone size in some rows; elsewhere it reads once, few, many or a size class.

>TRBJ2-1|TRBV7-8|.|.
TGTGCCAGCAGCAGCACGTCGGGGGTGATTGAGCAGTTCTTC
CASSSTSGVIEQFF
>TRBJ1-5|TRBV19|.|.
TGTGCCAGTAGTATAATAACAGGCTCCCAGCATTTT
CASSIITGSQHF
>TRBJ1-2|TRBV19|TRBD1|.
TGTGCCAGTATCTCCCGAGGGACAGGGGCCCTCGGCTACACCTTC
CASISRGTGALGYTF
>TRBJ1-3|TRBV4-3|.|few
TGCGCCAGCAGCCCCGCCGGGGCGGGGAACACCATATATTTT
CASSPAGAGNTIYF
>TRBJ1-1|TRBV29-1|TRBD1|once
TGCAGCTCCGAACGACAGGGACTCACTGAAGCTTTCTTT
CSSERQGLTEAFF
>TRBJ1-3|TRBV7-9|.|.
TGTGCCAGCAGCTTTAGTGAGAGCTCTGGAAACACCATATATTTT
CASSFSESSGNTIYF
>TRBJ1-1|TRBV9|.|.
TGTGCCAGCAGCGTGTCAACAGGGACATTCAACTTGGGGACTGAAGCTTTCTTT
CASSVSTGTFNLGTEAFF
>TRBJ2-5|TRBV5-4|.|.
TGTGCCAGCAGCTTGGCCGAGTGGGGACAAGAACAAGAGACCCAGTACTTC
CASSLAEWGQEQETQYF
>TRBJ1-4|TRBV11-3|.|.
TGTGCCAGCAATTCGGGCAGGGCAAATGAAAAACTGTTTTTT
CASNSGRANEKLFF
>TRBJ1-3|TRBV2|.|.
TGTGCCAGCAGTGGTTCAGTCTCTGGAAACACCATATATTTT
CASSGSVSGNTIYF
>TRBJ2-3|TRBV7-2|TRBD2|.
TGTGCCAGCAGCCAACTAGCGGGGCCAGATACGCAGTATTTT
CASSQLAGPDTQYF
>TRBJ2-1|TRBV19|TRBD2|.
TGTGCCAGTAGTCTCCCCCTAGCGGGGGGGCTTAATGAGCAGTTCTTC
CASSLPLAGGLNEQFF